Given below is one TCR beta chain in context. Its antigen remains undetermined. Base qualities are missing; no much larger clone stands one base away. This sample stems from a study of monozygotic twins with cystic fibrosis (dated by TCRdb to 2020 to 2023). Background on the whole study: Barcoded libraries were made from 2.5 to 3 micrograms of fragmented DNA using roughly 16 PCR cycles. TCR beta repertoires were compared within and between 16 monozygotic twin pairs with cystic fibrosis so that genetic influence on V and J gene usage could be assessed. The cohort included ten female and six male twin pairs, mostly children and adolescents, aged about 2.0 to 40 years with a median of 9.1 years. Twins were ranked among around 990 cohort participants for weight-for-height and FEVPerc (FEV1 disease centile) on the day of blood sampling. Data for three of the twin pairs had been reported previously in another context. Paper-wide results and their limitations: Only a small cohort was studied, and no association of shared CDR3 numbers with age, concordance or disease severity was found. V gene usage was most similar to the co-twin in 13 of 16 pairs, and J usage was most similar to the co-twin in 8 of 16 pairs, which suggests genetic constraints. Simpson clonality tended to be low (median approximately 0.01), which suggests a naive-dominated repertoire, although clonality was higher in the most severely affected patients. Sharing of nucleotide-identical clonotypes was significantly greater within monozygotic CF twin pairs than between unrelated CF individuals (P = 0.000026, Mann-Whitney).

The twin pairs came from the European Cystic Fibrosis Twin and Sibling Study Cohort, a cohort that recruited patients from 150 to 200 CF clinics across 14 European countries. Zygosity and CFTR genotype were verified in-house, and zygosity was tested by multiplex PCR of nine short tandem repeat loci. Peripheral blood was taken from each twin, and clinical parameters were recorded on the day of blood sampling. Genomic DNA was isolated from peripheral blood cells with phenol/chloroform and kept in TE buffer at 4 degrees C. TCR beta CDR3 regions were amplified by multiplex PCR using the immunoSEQ immune profiling system, following the manufacturer's instructions. An Illumina NextSeq system was used to carry out the sequencing. From the authors' description of their analysis: The immunoSEQ Analyzer platform handled processing of the sequence data, and clonality was calculated by taking the square root of Simpson's index of productive rearrangements. Jensen-Shannon distance served as the measure of similarity in V and J usage, while OLGA was used to compute CDR3 generation probabilities. The immuneACCESS database (August 2020) and VDJdb (December 2020) were searched for shared CDR3 sequences. This is the immuneACCESS table as TCRdb keeps it, with only in-frame sequences that have V and J called. A part of the clones is gone; compared with another copy, unresolved V genes explain less than half, and the rest is unexplained. The V and J calls and the clone size are those of that table, but D and trimming were determined from the DNA. The sample has some 19,000 clones on record, approximately 97% of them singletons. In total, the top ten clones hold 1.5% to 2% of the sample.

The sample was blood. This TCR came from a woman in her thirties with cystic fibrosis.

The DNA is as follows: TGTGCCAGCAGCTTAGGGTTGCGGGGTACTGAAGCTTTCTTT. It codes for CASSLGLRGTEAFF. The V gene is TRBV13 and the J gene is TRBJ1-1, with the D gene uncertain. V and J lose 0 bases and 5 bases, and a span of 10 bases separates them. CDR1 is given as PRHDT and CDR2 as FYEKMQ, both from the germline V gene (reference sequence). The CDR3, from cysteine to phenylalanine, totals 14 residues. Here the CDR3 DNA is all that survives: 42 bases in frame from base 1.